This T cell receptor (beta chain) is from a study of T cell repertoires in cytomegalovirus infection. As for this clonotype: What it binds is unknown.

V lost 5 bases and J 3 bases, leaving 11 bases between the germline ends. The CDR3 has 13 residues. Germline values: CDR1 SGHDT, CDR2 YYEEEE. TCRdb reprocessed the reads via MiXCR and lists one record per CDR3 protein. The top ten clones hold over 60% of a sample with about 83,000 distinct CDR3 sequences, roughly 29% of them seen once. Study results and caveats: Summed public TCR beta family frequency identified CMV carriers bearing the relevant HLA.

This clonotype was obtained from a human donor in good health (CMV status not recorded). Some clones in this sample may be carry-over from other donors' samples. The sample here was CD8+ T cells from cultured PBMCs, taken from culture after CMV antigen stimulation. The rearrangement joins TRBV5-6 to TRBJ1-2; possibly TRBD1 for D (6 bases). CDR3 in amino acids: CASSQDSYYGYTF. The CDR3 DNA reads TGTGCCAGCAGTCAGGACAGCTACTATGGCTACACCTTC.